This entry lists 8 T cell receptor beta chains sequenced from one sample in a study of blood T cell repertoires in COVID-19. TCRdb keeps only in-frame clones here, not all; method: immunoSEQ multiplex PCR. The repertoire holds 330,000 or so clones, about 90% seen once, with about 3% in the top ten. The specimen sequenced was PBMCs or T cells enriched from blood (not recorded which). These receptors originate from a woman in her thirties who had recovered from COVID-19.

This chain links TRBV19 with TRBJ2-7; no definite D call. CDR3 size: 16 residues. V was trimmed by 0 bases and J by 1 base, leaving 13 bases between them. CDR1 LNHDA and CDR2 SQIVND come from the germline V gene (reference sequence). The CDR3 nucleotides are TGTGCCAGTAGTATAGATGGCGGATTGAGATCCTACGAGCAGTACTTC. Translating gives CASSIDGGLRSYEQYF.

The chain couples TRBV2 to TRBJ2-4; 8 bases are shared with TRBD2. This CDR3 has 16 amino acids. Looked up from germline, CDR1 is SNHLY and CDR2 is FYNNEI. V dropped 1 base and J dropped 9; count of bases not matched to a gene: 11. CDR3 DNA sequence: TGTGCCAGCAGTGAAGTCTTTGGAAGCGGGGGAGGCATTCAGTACTTC. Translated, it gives CASSEVFGSGGGIQYF.

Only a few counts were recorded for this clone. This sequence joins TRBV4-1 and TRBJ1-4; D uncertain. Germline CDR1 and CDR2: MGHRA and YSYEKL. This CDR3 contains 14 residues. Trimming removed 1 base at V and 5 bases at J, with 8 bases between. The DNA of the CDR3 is TGCGCCAGCAGCCAAGGGGCCGTGAATGAAAAACTGTTTTTT. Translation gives CASSQGAVNEKLFF.

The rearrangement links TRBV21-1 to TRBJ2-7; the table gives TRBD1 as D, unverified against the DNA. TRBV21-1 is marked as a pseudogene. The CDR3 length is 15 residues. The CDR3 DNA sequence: TGTGCCAGCAAAGGGCAAAGGACAGGGGAGTGCGAGCAGTACTTC. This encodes CASKGQRTGECEQYF.

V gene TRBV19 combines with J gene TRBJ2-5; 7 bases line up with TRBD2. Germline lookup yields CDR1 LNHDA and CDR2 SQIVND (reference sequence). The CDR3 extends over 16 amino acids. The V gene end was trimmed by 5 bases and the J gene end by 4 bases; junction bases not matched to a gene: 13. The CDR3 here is CASSLRLAPTGETQYF. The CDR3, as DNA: TGTGCCAGTAGTCTCCGACTAGCCCCGACCGGAGAGACCCAGTACTTC.

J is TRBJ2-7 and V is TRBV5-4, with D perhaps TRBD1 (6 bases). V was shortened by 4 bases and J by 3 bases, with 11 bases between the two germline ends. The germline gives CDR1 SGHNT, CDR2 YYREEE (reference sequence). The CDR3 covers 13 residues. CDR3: CASSIDRSYEQYF. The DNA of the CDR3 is TGTGCCAGCAGCATCGACAGGAGCTACGAGCAGTACTTC.

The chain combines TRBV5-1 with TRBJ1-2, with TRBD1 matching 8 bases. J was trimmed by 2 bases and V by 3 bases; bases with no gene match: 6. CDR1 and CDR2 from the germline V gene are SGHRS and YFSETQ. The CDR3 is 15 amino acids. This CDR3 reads CASSSTGTGNYGYTF. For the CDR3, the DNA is TGCGCCAGCAGCTCTACCGGGACAGGAAACTATGGCTACACCTTC.

CDR3 coding DNA: TGTGCCAGCAGCTTAACAGTTTATAATTCACCCCTCCACTTT. Its protein is CASSLTVYNSPLHF. The chain links TRBV11-2 to TRBJ1-6; D gene uncertain. Germline loops: CDR1 SGHAT, CDR2 FQNNGV. The V gene lost 2 bases and the J gene lost 4 bases, with 6 bases spanning the gap. This CDR3 comprises 14 residues.